This T cell receptor beta chain was captured by sequencing in a study of PD-L1 blockade in urothelial cancer. Study summary: Blood was tested 3 weeks (second dose) and 6 weeks into treatment. Researchers found blood samples held a median of approximately 150,000 T cells.

Profiled with immunoSEQ multiplex PCR; TCRdb holds only in-frame clones, not every one. Of about 57,000 clones in the sample, just over 85% were seen once. This CDR3 region has 18 residues. Trimming cost V 1 base and J 1 base, with 17 bases left between them. The V gene's germline CDR1 is MGHRA and CDR2 YSYEKL. Study results and caveats: Enhanced expansion of tumor-associated blood clones at 3 weeks characterized durable-benefit patients.

Points on this clone: Its antigen is undetermined.

The sample consisted of PBMCs, taken around atezolizumab (anti-PD-L1) treatment. The chain recombines TRBV4-1 with TRBJ1-3; the D gene is possibly TRBD1 (5 bases). The sequence was collected from a man in his fifties or sixties with urothelial cancer. CDR3 nucleotide sequence: TGCGCCAGCAGCCAAGTGGATATGGGACTGACTTCTGGAAACACCATATATTTT. It specifies CASSQVDMGLTSGNTIYF.